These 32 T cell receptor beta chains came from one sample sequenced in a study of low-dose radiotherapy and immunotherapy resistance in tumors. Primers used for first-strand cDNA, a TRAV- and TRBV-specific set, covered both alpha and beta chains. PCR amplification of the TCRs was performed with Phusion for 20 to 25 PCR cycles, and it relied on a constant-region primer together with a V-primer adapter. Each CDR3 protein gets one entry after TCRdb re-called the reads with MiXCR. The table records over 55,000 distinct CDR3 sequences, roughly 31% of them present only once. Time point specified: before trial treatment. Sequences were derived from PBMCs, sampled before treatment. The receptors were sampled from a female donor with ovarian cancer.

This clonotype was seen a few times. The DNA of the CDR3 is TGTGCCAGCAGTTACTCCGCTAGCGGGGGGACAGATACGCAGTATTTT. It codes for CASSYSASGGTDTQYF. The chain recombines TRBV6-5 with TRBJ2-3; 11 bases agree with TRBD2. The V and J ends lost 0 bases and 3 bases, in that order; junction bases with no gene match: 2. Germline values: CDR1 MNHEY, CDR2 SVGAGI. The CDR3 consists of 16 residues.

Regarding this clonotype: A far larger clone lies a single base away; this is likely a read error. The CDR3 is CASSIDLAGTNEQFF. CDR3 sequence (DNA): TGTGCCAGCAGCATAGACCTAGCGGGAACGAATGAGCAGTTCTTC. The V call is TRBV7-8, the J call TRBJ2-1; 9 bases fit TRBD2. The germline gives CDR1 SGHVS, CDR2 FQNEAQ. J gave up 7 bases and V 5 bases, and 9 bases lay outside the gene matches. There are 15 residues in the CDR3.

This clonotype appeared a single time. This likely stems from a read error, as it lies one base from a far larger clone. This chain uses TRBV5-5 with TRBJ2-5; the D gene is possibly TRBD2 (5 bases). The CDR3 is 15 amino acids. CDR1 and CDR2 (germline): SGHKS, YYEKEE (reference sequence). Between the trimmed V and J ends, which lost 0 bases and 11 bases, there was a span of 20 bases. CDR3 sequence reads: CASSLGAGSYNEQYF. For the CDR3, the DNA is TGTGCCAGCAGCTTGGGGGCGGGCTCCTACAATGAGCAGTACTTC.

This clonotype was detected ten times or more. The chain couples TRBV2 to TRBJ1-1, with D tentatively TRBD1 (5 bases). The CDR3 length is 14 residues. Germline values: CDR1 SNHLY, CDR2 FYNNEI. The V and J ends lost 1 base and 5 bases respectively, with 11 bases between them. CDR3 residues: CASSEGGGKTEAFF. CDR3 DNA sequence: TGTGCCAGCAGTGAAGGGGGGGGAAAGACTGAAGCTTTCTTT.

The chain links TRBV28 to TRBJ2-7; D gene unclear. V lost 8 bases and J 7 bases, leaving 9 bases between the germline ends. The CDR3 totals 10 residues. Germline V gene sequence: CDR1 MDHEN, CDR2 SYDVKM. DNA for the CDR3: TGTGCCAGCCGTGAGAGAGAGCAGTACTTC. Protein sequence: CASREREQYF. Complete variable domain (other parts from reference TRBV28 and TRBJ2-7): DVKVTQSSRYLVKRTGEKVFLECVQDMDHENMFWYRQDPGLGLRLIYFSYDVKMKEKGDIPEGYSVSREKKERFSLILESASTNQTSMYLCASREREQYFGPGTRLTVT.

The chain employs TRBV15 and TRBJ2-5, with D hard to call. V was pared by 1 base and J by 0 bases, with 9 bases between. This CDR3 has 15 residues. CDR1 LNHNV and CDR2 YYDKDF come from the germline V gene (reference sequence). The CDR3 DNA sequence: TGTGCCACCAGCAGAGCATCACAGTACCAAGAGACCCAGTACTTC. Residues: CATSRASQYQETQYF.

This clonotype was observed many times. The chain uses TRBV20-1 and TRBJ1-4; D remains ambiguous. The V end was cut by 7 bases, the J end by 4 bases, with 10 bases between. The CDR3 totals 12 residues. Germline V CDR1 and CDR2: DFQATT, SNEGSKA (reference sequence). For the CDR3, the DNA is TGCAGTGTTGGGCACCTTAATGAAAAACTGTTTTTT. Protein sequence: CSVGHLNEKLFF.

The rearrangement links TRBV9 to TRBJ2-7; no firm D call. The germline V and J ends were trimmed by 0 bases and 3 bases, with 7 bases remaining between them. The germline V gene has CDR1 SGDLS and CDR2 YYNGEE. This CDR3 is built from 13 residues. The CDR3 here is CASSVEPGYEQYF. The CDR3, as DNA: TGTGCCAGCAGCGTAGAACCGGGCTACGAGCAGTACTTC.

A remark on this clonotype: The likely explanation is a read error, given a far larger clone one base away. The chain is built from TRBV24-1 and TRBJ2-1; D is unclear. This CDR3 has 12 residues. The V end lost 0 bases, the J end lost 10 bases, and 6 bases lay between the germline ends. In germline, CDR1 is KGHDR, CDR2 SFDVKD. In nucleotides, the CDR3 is TGTGCCACCAGTGATTTGGGACGGGAGCAGTTCTTC. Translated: CATSDLGREQFF.

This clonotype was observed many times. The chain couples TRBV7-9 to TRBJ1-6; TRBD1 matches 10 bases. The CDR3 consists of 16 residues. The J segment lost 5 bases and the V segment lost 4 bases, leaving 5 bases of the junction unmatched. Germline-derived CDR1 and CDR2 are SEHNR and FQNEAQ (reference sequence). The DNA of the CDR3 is TGTGCCAGCAGCTCCGGGACAGGGGCAGATAATTCACCCCTCCACTTT. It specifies CASSSGTGADNSPLHF.

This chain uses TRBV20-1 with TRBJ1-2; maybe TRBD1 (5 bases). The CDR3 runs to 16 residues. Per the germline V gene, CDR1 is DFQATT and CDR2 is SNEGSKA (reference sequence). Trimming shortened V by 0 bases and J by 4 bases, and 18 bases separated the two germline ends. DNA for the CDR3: TGCAGTGCTAGAGAACTTAGACAGTACGGAACCTATGGCTACACCTTC. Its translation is CSARELRQYGTYGYTF.

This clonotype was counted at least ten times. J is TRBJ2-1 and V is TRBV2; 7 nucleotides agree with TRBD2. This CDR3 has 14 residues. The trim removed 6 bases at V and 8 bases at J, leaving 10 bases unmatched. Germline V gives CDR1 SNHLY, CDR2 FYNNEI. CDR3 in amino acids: CASRRGGPGDEQFF. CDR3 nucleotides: TGTGCCAGCAGACGGGGAGGGCCGGGGGATGAGCAGTTCTTC.

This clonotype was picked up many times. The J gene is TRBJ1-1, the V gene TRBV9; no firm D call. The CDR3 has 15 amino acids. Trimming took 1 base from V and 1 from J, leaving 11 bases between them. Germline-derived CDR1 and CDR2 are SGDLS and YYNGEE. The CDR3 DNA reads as TGTGCCAGCAGCGTACCGCCGGAGGGGAACACTGAAGCTTTCTTT. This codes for CASSVPPEGNTEAFF. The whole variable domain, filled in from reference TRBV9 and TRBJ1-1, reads DSGVTQTPKHLITATGQRVTLRCSPRSGDLSVYWYQQSLDQGLQFLIQYYNGEERAKGNILERFSAQQFPDLHSELNLSSLELGDSALYFCASSVPPEGNTEAFFGQGTRLTVV.

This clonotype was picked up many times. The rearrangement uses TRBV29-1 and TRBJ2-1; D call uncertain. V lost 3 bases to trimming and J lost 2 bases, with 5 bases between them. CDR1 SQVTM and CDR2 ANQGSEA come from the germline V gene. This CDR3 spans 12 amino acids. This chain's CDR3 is CSVDRAYNEQFF. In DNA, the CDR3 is TGCAGCGTTGATAGAGCCTACAATGAGCAGTTCTTC.

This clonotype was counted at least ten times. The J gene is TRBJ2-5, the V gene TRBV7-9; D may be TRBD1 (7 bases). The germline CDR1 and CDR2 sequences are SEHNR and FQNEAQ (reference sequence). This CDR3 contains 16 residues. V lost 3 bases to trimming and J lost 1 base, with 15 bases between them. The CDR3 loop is CASSFMTGRTQETQYF. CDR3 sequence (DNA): TGTGCCAGCAGCTTTATGACAGGGAGGACCCAAGAGACCCAGTACTTC.

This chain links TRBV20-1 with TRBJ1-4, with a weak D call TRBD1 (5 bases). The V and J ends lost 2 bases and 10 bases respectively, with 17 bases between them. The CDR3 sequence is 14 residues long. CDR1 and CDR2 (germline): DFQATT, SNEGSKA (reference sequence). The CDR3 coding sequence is TGCAGTGCTAGACCCGGGACTGAGTCTGGAAAACTGTTTTTT. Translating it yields CSARPGTESGKLFF.

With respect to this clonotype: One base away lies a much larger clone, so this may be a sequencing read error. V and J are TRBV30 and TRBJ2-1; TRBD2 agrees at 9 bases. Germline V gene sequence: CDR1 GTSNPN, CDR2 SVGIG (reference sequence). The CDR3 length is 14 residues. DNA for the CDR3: TGTACCTGGAGTCCTAACAAGGGACTAGCTCGGCAGTTCTTC. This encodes CTWSPNKGLARQFF.

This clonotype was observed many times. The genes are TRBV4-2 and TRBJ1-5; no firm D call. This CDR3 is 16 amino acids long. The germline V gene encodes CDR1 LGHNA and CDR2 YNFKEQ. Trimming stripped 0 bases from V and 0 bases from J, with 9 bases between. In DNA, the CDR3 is TGTGCCAGCAGCCAAGAAACCCTGGGTAGCAATCAGCCCCAGCATTTT. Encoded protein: CASSQETLGSNQPQHF.

The CDR3 sequence: CASSQDRAGSGYTF. CDR3 coding DNA: TGCGCCAGCAGCCAAGACAGGGCTGGGTCGGGCTACACCTTC. V and J are TRBV5-1 and TRBJ1-2; 7 nucleotides agree with TRBD1. Germline V gene lookup returns CDR1 SGHRS and CDR2 YFSETQ. CDR3 size: 14 residues. The V and J ends lost 4 bases and 8 bases, in that order; junction bases with no gene match: 11.

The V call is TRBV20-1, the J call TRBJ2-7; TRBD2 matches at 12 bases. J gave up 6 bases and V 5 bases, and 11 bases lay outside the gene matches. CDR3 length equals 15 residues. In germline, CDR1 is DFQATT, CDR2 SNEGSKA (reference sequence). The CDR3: CSAPPPSGRAGEQYF. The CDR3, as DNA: TGCAGTGCTCCACCCCCTAGCGGGAGGGCCGGCGAGCAGTACTTC.

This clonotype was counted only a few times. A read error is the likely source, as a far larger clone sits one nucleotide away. CDR3: CASSLEAVSEQYF. The CDR3 DNA reads TGTGCCAGCAGCTTAGAGGCAGTTTCTGAGCAGTACTTC. The chain employs TRBV11-2 and TRBJ2-7; D remains ambiguous. The CDR3 is 13 amino acids. CDR1 SGHAT and CDR2 FQNNGV come from the germline V gene. V gave up 0 bases and J gave up 7 bases, with 10 bases separating them. Filled out from reference TRBV11-2 and TRBJ2-7, the complete variable domain reads EAGVAQSPRYKIIEKRQSVAFWCNPISGHATLYWYQQILGQGPKLLIQFQNNGVVDDSQLPKDRFSAERLKGVDSTLKIQPAKLEDSAVYLCASSLEAVSEQYFGPGTRLTVT.

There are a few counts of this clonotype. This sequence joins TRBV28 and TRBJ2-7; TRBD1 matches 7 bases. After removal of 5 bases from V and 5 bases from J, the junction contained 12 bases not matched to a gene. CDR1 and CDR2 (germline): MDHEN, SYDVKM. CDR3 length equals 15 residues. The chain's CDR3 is CASSRRDRAIDEQYF. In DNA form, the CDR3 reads TGTGCCAGCAGTCGACGAGACAGGGCTATCGACGAGCAGTACTTC. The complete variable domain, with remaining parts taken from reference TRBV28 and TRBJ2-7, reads DVKVTQSSRYLVKRTGEKVFLECVQDMDHENMFWYRQDPGLGLRLIYFSYDVKMKEKGDIPEGYSVSREKKERFSLILESASTNQTSMYLCASSRRDRAIDEQYFGPGTRLTVT.

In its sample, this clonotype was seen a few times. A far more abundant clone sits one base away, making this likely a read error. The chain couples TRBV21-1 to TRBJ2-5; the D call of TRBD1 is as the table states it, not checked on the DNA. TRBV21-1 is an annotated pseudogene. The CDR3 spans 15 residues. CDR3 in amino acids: CASSSQGSISDEQYF. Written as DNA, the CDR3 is TGTGCCAGCAGCTCACAGGGGAGTATAAGCGATGAGCAGTACTTC.

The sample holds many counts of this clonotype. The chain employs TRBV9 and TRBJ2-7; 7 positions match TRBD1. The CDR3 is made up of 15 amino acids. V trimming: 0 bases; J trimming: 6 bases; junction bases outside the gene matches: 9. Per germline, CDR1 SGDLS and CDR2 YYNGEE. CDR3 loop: CASSVVGRRGSEQYF. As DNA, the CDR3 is TGTGCCAGCAGCGTAGTCGGGCGCAGGGGGTCCGAGCAGTACTTC.

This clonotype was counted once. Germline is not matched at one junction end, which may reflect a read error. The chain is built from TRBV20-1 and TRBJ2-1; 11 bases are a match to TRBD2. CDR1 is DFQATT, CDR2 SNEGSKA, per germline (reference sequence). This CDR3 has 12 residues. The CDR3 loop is CSALAGGPEQVF. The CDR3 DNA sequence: TGCAGTGCTTTAGCGGGGGGGCCTGAACAGGTCTTC.

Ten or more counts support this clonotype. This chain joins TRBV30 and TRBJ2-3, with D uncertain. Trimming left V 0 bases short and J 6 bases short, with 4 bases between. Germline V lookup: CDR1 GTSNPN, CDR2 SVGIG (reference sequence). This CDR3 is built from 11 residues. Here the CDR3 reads CAWSVSDTQYF. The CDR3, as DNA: TGTGCCTGGAGTGTTAGCGATACGCAGTATTTT.

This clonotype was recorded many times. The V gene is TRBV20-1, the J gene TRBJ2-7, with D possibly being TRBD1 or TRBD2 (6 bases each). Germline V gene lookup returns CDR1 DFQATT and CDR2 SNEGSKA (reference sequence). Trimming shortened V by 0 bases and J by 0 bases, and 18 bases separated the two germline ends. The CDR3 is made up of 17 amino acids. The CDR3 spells CSARDIRGARPSYEQYF. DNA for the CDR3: TGCAGTGCTAGAGATATAAGGGGGGCCCGGCCCTCCTACGAGCAGTACTTC.

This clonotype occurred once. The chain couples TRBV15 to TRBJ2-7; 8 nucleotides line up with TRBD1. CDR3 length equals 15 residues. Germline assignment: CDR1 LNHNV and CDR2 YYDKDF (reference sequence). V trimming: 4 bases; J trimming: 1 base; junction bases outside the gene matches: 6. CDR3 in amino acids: CATSNLGTGSYEQYF. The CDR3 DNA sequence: TGTGCCACCAGCAACCTCGGGACAGGTTCCTACGAGCAGTACTTC.

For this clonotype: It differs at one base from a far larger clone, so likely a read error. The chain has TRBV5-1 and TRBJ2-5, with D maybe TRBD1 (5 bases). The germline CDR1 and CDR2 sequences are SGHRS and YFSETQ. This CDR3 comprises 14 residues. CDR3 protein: CASSLVTDQETQYF. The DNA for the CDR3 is TGTGCCAGCAGCTTGGTGACAGACCAAGAGACCCAGTACTTC. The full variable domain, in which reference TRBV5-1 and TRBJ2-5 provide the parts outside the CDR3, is KAGVTQTPRYLIKTRGQQVTLSCSPISGHRSVSWYQQTPGQGLQFLFEYFSETQRNKGNFPGRFSGRQFSNSRSEMNVSTLELGDSALYLCASSLVTDQETQYFGPGTRLLVL.

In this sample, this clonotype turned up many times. CDR3 nucleotide sequence: TGTGCTAGTGGTTTGAACATCAGAGACACAGATACGCAGTATTTT. This translates into CASGLNIRDTDTQYF. J is TRBJ2-3 and V is TRBV12-5; D not certain. Germline loops: CDR1 LGHNT, CDR2 FRNRAP. Trimming removed 2 bases from V and 2 bases from J, with 11 bases in between. The CDR3 is 15 amino acids. Full variable domain (rest looked up from reference TRBV12-5 and TRBJ2-3): DARVTQTPRHKVTEMGQEVTMRCQPILGHNTVFWYRQTMMQGLELLAYFRNRAPLDDSGMPKDRFSAEMPDATLATLKIQPSEPRDSAVYFCASGLNIRDTDTQYFGPGTRLTVL.

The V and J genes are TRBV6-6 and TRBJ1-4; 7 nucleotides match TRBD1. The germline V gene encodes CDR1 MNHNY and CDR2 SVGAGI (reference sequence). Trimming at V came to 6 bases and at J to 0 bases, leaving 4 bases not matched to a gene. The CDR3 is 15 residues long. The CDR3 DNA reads TGTGCCAGCAGCGAGGGGGCTACAACTAATGAAAAACTGTTTTTT. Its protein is CASSEGATTNEKLFF.

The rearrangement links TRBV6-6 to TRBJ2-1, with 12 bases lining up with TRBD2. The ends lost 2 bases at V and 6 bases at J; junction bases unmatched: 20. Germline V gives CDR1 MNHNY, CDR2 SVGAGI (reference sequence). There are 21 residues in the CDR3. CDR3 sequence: CASSYPLRASGRAFGVNEQFF. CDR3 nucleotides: TGTGCCAGCAGTTACCCGTTGAGGGCTAGCGGGAGGGCCTTTGGGGTCAATGAGCAGTTCTTC.